The 18 T cell receptor beta chains presented below share a single source sample, sequenced in a study of beta chain features in type 1 diabetes. General study results and limits: There was a moderate but significant shortening of TCRB CDR3s in all four CD4+ subsets of Type 1 diabetes patients.

What these receptors recognize is not known. Of the isolated RNA, all was reverse transcribed, and so the sequenced material was expressed TCRB transcripts. The table came from immunoSEQ multiplex PCR; TCRdb's copy has only in-frame clones and leaves some out. The data contain approximately 360,000 clones, around an eighth of them seen just once; the ten biggest clones take up 0.008% to 0.011%. Sequenced sample: naive CD4+ T cells from blood. The receptors derive from a woman between 18 and 29 years old with type 1 diabetes.

This chain joins TRBV7-6 and TRBJ1-1, with D unclear. Trimming removed 4 bases at V and 1 base at J, with 19 bases between. Germline CDR1 SGHVS, CDR2 FNYEAQ. The CDR3 runs 17 residues. The CDR3 protein is CASSYFRIGIGNTEAFF. CDR3 bases: TGTGCCAGCAGCTATTTCAGGATCGGGATTGGGAACACTGAAGCTTTCTTT.

The chain couples TRBV6-5 to TRBJ1-1, with D uncertain. Germline values: CDR1 MNHEY, CDR2 SVGAGI. The V end was cut by 8 bases, the J end by 6 bases, with 10 bases between. The CDR3 sequence is 11 residues long. The CDR3: CASRGGAEAFF. In nucleotides, the CDR3 is TGTGCCAGCCGGGGTGGGGCTGAAGCTTTCTTT.

This clone was seen a few times. The chain combines TRBV7-2 with TRBJ2-5; 7 bases match TRBD1. Losses at the gene ends were 5 bases for V and 1 base for J; bases not matched to a gene: 7. Germline V gives CDR1 SGHTA, CDR2 FQGNSA. This CDR3 has 15 amino acids. CDR3 loop: CASSDRQGGQETQYF. CDR3 bases: TGTGCCAGCAGCGACCGACAGGGTGGCCAAGAGACCCAGTACTTC. The full variable domain, rest sourced from reference TRBV7-2 and TRBJ2-5, is GAGVSQSPSNKVTEKGKDVELRCDPISGHTALYWYRQSLGQGLEFLIYFQGNSAPDKSGLPSDRFSAERTGGSVSTLTIQRTQQEDSAVYLCASSDRQGGQETQYFGPGTRLLVL.

This clone showed up just a few times. The chain joins TRBV30 to TRBJ2-3; D not certain. CDR1 and CDR2 from the germline V gene are GTSNPN and SVGIG (reference sequence). V gave up 1 base and J gave up 3 bases, with 11 bases separating them. This CDR3 spans 14 amino acids. The CDR3 is CAWSGGVRTDTQYF. The CDR3 coding sequence is TGTGCCTGGAGTGGCGGAGTCCGAACAGATACGCAGTATTTT.

This chain connects TRBV5-1 to TRBJ2-1; 9 bases are shared with TRBD1. The CDR3 contains 15 residues. J gave up 2 bases and V 1 base, and 1 base lay outside the gene matches. In germline, CDR1 is SGHRS, CDR2 YFSETQ. CDR3 DNA: TGCGCCAGCAGCTTGACAGGGGGCACCTACAATGAGCAGTTCTTC. It yields the protein CASSLTGGTYNEQFF.

This clone was seen more than once but under ten times. V usage is TRBV28 and J usage is TRBJ2-7; D is undetermined. Deletions cut 6 bases from V and 3 bases from J, with 6 bases between. Germline V gives CDR1 MDHEN, CDR2 SYDVKM. This CDR3 region has 11 residues. CDR3 coding DNA: TGTGCCAGCAGAGCCGGCTACGAGCAGTACTTC. It translates to CASRAGYEQYF.

This clone has only a few counts. The chain recombines TRBV15 with TRBJ2-5; 10 bases match TRBD2. In germline, CDR1 is LNHNV, CDR2 YYDKDF (reference sequence). There are 15 residues in the CDR3. Trimming at V came to 5 bases and at J to 4 bases, leaving 7 bases not matched to a gene. CDR3 amino acids: CATSSKRGGRETQYF. For the CDR3, the DNA is TGTGCCACCAGCTCGAAGCGGGGGGGCCGAGAGACCCAGTACTTC.

The CDR3 loop is CSASGAYEQYF. In nucleotides, the CDR3 is TGCAGTGCTAGCGGTGCCTACGAGCAGTACTTC. The V call is TRBV20-1, the J call TRBJ2-7; no clear D. The CDR3 runs 11 residues. Germline V CDR1 and CDR2: DFQATT, SNEGSKA (reference sequence). The V gene lost 3 bases and the J gene lost 2 bases, with 5 bases spanning the gap.

The chain couples TRBV6-6 to TRBJ2-1; 12 bases are shared with TRBD2. Germline assignment: CDR1 MNHNY and CDR2 SVGAGI (reference sequence). The CDR3 loop spans 14 amino acids. The J segment lost 14 bases and the V segment lost 6 bases, leaving 11 bases of the junction unmatched. DNA for the CDR3: TGTGCCAGCAGCCCGCAACTAGCGGGAGGTTTGGAGTTCTTC. Protein: CASSPQLAGGLEFF.

This clone was picked up a small number of times. V and J are TRBV5-6 and TRBJ1-5, with D possibly TRBD1 on 5 matching bases. The ends were cut back, 2 bases at V and 5 bases at J, with 8 bases in the middle. CDR1 is SGHDT and CDR2 is YYEEEE in the germline V gene. This CDR3 has 13 residues. This chain's CDR3 is CASSFDRDQPQHF. CDR3 bases: TGTGCCAGCAGCTTCGACAGAGATCAGCCCCAGCATTTT. Supplemented by reference TRBV5-6 and TRBJ1-5, the full variable domain reads DAGVTQSPTHLIKTRGQQVTLRCSPKSGHDTVSWYQQALGQGPQFIFQYYEEEERQRGNFPDRFSGHQFPNYSSELNVNALLLGDSALYLCASSFDRDQPQHFGDGTRLSIL.

This clone was seen only a few times. V usage is TRBV7-9 and J usage is TRBJ1-1; TRBD1 matches 8 bases. The CDR3 runs 14 residues. Unmatched junction bases numbered 8, after V lost 5 bases and J lost 6 bases. The V gene's germline CDR1 is SEHNR and CDR2 FQNEAQ (reference sequence). CDR3 residues: CASSRAGGKPEAFF. The CDR3 DNA follows: TGTGCCAGCAGCCGCGCAGGGGGCAAACCTGAAGCTTTCTTT.

V is TRBV11-2 and J is TRBJ2-3, with D perhaps TRBD2 (6 bases). The germline gives CDR1 SGHAT, CDR2 FQNNGV. The ends were cut back, 6 bases at V and 2 bases at J, with 21 bases in the middle. The CDR3 length is 17 residues. CDR3 residues: CASRYLGEDLNTDTQYF. The CDR3 coding sequence is TGTGCCAGCAGATATTTGGGGGAGGACTTAAACACAGATACGCAGTATTTT. Full variable domain (remainder filled in from reference TRBV11-2 and TRBJ2-3): EAGVAQSPRYKIIEKRQSVAFWCNPISGHATLYWYQQILGQGPKLLIQFQNNGVVDDSQLPKDRFSAERLKGVDSTLKIQPAKLEDSAVYLCASRYLGEDLNTDTQYFGPGTRLTVL.

The V call is TRBV5-1, the J call TRBJ2-6; no clear D. Germline V gene lookup returns CDR1 SGHRS and CDR2 YFSETQ. The length of the CDR3 is 16 residues. V was shortened by 0 bases and J by 0 bases, with 7 bases between the two germline ends. This CDR3 reads CASSLAQDSGANVLTF. Here the CDR3 DNA reads TGCGCCAGCAGCTTGGCCCAGGACTCTGGGGCCAACGTCCTGACTTTC. The complete variable domain, with remaining parts taken from reference TRBV5-1 and TRBJ2-6, reads KAGVTQTPRYLIKTRGQQVTLSCSPISGHRSVSWYQQTPGQGLQFLFEYFSETQRNKGNFPGRFSGRQFSNSRSEMNVSTLELGDSALYLCASSLAQDSGANVLTFGAGSRLTVL.

This clone has more than one count but fewer than ten. This rearrangement joins TRBV11-2 to TRBJ2-7; 8 bases line up with TRBD1. The CDR3 spans 14 residues. Unmatched junction bases numbered 6, after V lost 4 bases and J lost 4 bases. Germline values: CDR1 SGHAT, CDR2 FQNNGV. The CDR3, as DNA: TGTGCCAGCAGCTCGCAGGGGGCGGTGTACGAGCAGTACTTC. This codes for CASSSQGAVYEQYF.

This rearrangement joins TRBV27 to TRBJ2-2; D possibly corresponds to TRBD2 (6 bases). V was clipped by 4 bases and J by 6 bases, with 15 bases between them. The CDR3 is 15 amino acids. Germline V lookup: CDR1 MNHEY, CDR2 SMNVEV (reference sequence). CDR3 protein: CASSSRGGSPGELFF. The CDR3 bases are TGTGCCAGCAGTTCGCGGGGAGGTTCTCCCGGGGAGCTGTTTTTT.

J is TRBJ2-1 and V is TRBV11-2; 10 bases line up with TRBD1. Germline V gives CDR1 SGHAT, CDR2 FQNNGV. V shed 4 bases and J 10 bases; nucleotides not matched to a gene: 4. The length of the CDR3 is 13 residues. The CDR3 region is CASSYGQGGEQFF. In DNA, the CDR3 is TGTGCCAGCAGCTACGGACAGGGGGGCGAGCAGTTCTTC.

V and J are TRBV5-4 and TRBJ2-1, with D possibly TRBD2 on 6 matching bases. Germline V gene lookup returns CDR1 SGHNT and CDR2 YYREEE (reference sequence). Trimming cost V 5 bases and J 8 bases, with 23 bases left between them. The CDR3 sequence is 16 residues long. Here the CDR3 DNA reads TGTGCCAGCAGGGAGGGTCCGGGAGCTTCGTTCTATGAGCAGTTCTTC. Its translation is CASREGPGASFYEQFF.

This clone was counted a few times. V usage is TRBV7-9 and J usage is TRBJ2-1, with 11 bases fitting TRBD2. This CDR3 has 17 amino acids. V trimming: 5 bases; J trimming: 5 bases; junction bases outside the gene matches: 11. Germline CDR1 and CDR2: SEHNR and FQNEAQ (reference sequence). The CDR3 spells CASSGGSGGASHNEQFF. As DNA, the CDR3 is TGTGCCAGCAGCGGAGGTAGCGGGGGGGCTTCCCACAATGAGCAGTTCTTC.